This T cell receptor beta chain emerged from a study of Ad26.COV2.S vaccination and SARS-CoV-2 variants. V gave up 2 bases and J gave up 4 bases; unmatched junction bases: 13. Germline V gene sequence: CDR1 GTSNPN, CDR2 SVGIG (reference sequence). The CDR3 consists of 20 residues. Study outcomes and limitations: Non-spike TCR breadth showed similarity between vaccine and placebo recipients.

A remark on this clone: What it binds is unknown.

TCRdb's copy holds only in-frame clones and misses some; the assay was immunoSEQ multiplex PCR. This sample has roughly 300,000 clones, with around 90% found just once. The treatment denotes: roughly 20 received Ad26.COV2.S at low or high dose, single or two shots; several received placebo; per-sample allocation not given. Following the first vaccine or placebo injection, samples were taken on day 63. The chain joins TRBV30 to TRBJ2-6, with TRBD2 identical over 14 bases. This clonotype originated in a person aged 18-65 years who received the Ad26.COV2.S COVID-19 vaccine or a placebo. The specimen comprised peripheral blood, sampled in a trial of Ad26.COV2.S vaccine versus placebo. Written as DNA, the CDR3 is TGTGCCTGGAGTTTAACTGGGACTAGCGGGAGTCCTTTCGGGGCCAACGTCCTGACTTTC. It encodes CAWSLTGTSGSPFGANVLTF.